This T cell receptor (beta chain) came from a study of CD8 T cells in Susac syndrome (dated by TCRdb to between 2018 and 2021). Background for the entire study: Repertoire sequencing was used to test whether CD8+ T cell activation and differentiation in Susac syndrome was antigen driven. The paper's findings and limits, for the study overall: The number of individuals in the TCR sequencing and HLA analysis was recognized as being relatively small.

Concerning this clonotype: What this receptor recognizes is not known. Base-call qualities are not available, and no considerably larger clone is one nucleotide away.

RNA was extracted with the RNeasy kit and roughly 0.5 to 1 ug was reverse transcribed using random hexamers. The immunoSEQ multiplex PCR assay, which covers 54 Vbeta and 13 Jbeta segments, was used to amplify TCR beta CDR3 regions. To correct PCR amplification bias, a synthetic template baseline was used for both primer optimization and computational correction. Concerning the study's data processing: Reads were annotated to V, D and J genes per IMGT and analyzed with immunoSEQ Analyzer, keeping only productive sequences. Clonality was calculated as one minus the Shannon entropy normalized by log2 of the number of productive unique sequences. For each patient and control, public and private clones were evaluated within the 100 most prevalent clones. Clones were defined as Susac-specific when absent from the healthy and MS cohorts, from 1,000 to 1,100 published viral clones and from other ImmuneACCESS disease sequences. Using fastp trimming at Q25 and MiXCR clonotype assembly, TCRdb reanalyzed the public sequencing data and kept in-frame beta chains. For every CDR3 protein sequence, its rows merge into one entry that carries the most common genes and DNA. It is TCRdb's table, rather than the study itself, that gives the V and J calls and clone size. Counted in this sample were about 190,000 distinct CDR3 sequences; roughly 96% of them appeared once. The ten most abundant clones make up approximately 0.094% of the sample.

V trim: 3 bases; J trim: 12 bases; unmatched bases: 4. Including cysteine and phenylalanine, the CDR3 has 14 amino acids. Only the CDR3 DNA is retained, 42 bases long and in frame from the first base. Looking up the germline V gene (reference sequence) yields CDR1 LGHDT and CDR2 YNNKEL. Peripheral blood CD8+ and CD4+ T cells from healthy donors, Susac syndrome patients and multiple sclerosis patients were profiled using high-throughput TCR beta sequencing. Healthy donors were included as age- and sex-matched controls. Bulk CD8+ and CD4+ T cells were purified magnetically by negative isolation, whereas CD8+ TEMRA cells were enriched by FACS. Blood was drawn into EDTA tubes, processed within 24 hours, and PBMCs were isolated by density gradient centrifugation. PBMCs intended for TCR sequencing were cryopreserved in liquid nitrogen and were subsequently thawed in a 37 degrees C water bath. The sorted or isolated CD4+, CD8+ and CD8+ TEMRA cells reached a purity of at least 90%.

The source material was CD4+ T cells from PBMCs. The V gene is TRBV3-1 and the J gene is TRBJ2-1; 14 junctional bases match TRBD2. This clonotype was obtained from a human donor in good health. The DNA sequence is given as TGTGCCAGCAGCCAGGGACTAGCGGGAGACCGGCAGTTCTTC. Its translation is CASSQGLAGDRQFF.